Below, 24 T cell receptor beta chains from the same sample are listed, as sequenced in a study of identical twins. TCRdb redid the calling of the 5' RACE reads with MiXCR, one entry per CDR3 protein. The sample consists of nearly 900,000 distinct CDR3 sequences, roughly an eighth of them appearing once. These records were also assigned to another study, of yellow fever vaccine responses in identical twins.

Sequenced sample: PBMCs. All receptors come from a woman aged 18 to 35 in good health.

This clonotype was recorded a few times. The chain couples TRBV15 to TRBJ1-1, with D tentatively TRBD1 (5 bases). Looked up from germline, CDR1 is LNHNV and CDR2 is YYDKDF (reference sequence). The CDR3 covers 12 residues. V shed 4 bases and J shed 8 bases, with 11 bases lying between them. The CDR3, as DNA: TGTGCCACCAGCATCGACAGAAGAGAAGCTTTCTTT. This translates into CATSIDRREAFF.

This clonotype was counted only a few times. The CDR3 bases are TGTGCCACCAACAAGGGACAGGGCTCTTACCTCCCCTTGCCACCCCTCCACTTT. It encodes CATNKGQGSYLPLPPLHF. The genes are TRBV6-2 or TRBV6-3 and TRBJ1-6, with TRBD1 matching over 9 bases. The CDR3 runs 18 residues. Germline V gene lookup returns CDR1 MNHEY and CDR2 SVGEGT. V lost 10 bases and J lost 11; bases outside the gene matches: 24.

This clonotype was detected ten times or more. The V gene is TRBV5-6, the J gene TRBJ1-1; tentatively, D is TRBD1 (5 bases). Germline CDR1 is SGHDT and CDR2 is YYEEEE. This CDR3 is built from 14 residues. V lost 4 bases, J lost 4 bases, and 14 bases lay in between. This CDR3 reads CASSVFDSPTEAFF. CDR3 bases: TGTGCCAGCAGCGTTTTCGACAGCCCCACTGAAGCTTTCTTT.

The chain has TRBV5-1 and TRBJ2-5; tentatively, D is TRBD2 (7 bases). The V gene's germline CDR1 is SGHRS and CDR2 YFSETQ. The CDR3 runs 14 residues. With 5 bases removed from V and 0 bases from J, the gap between germline ends came to 11 bases. The CDR3 reads CASRSGTYQETQYF. As DNA, the CDR3 is TGCGCCAGCAGGAGCGGGACATACCAAGAGACCCAGTACTTC.

The table lists this clonotype with a few counts. V usage is TRBV18 and J usage is TRBJ2-1; D is uncertain. V was pared by 2 bases and J by 0 bases, with 14 bases between. The CDR3 is 17 amino acids. From germline, CDR1 is KGHSH and CDR2 LQKENI. The CDR3: CASSPIPGPSSYNEQFF. CDR3 DNA sequence: TGTGCCAGCTCACCAATACCCGGGCCAAGCTCCTACAATGAGCAGTTCTTC.

This clonotype was observed a single time. The chain combines TRBV25-1 with TRBJ2-2, with D perhaps assigned TRBD1 or TRBD2 (5 bases each). CDR3 size: 21 residues. V dropped 5 bases and J dropped 0 bases, with 28 bases sitting between them. CDR1 is MGHDK and CDR2 is SYGVNS in the germline V gene. Written as DNA, the CDR3 is TGTGCCAGCAGTCTGGGGTGGTTTCGGGAATCGGGGACCACGAACACCGGGGAGCTGTTTTTT. Protein product: CASSLGWFRESGTTNTGELFF.

This clonotype came up a few times. The V gene is TRBV5-1, the J gene TRBJ2-5, with TRBD1 matching over 11 bases. CDR1 is SGHRS, CDR2 YFSETQ, per germline. The CDR3 runs to 14 residues. Unmatched junction bases numbered 3, after V lost 4 bases and J lost 4 bases. This CDR3 reads CASSHGTGGETQYF. In DNA, the CDR3 is TGCGCCAGCAGCCACGGGACAGGGGGAGAGACCCAGTACTTC.

This clonotype was detected only a few times. J is TRBJ1-1 and V is TRBV4-1, with 7 bases identical to TRBD1. Trimming took 4 bases from V and 1 from J; bases not matched to a gene: 9. Germline CDR1 MGHRA, CDR2 YSYEKL. This CDR3 has 16 amino acids. In DNA, the CDR3 is TGCGCCAGCAGCCCAGGTCCGGGACAGAAGAACACTGAAGCTTTCTTT. Its translation is CASSPGPGQKNTEAFF.

This clonotype has only a few counts. The chain links TRBV20-1 to TRBJ2-4; D is uncertain. There are 13 residues in the CDR3. Trimming pared 3 bases from V and 0 bases from J, leaving 6 bases between. In germline, CDR1 is DFQATT, CDR2 SNEGSKA (reference sequence). DNA of the CDR3: TGCAGTGCTAGTCTTAGAGCCAAAAACATTCAGTACTTC. Protein product: CSASLRAKNIQYF.

This clonotype was counted a few times. This chain connects TRBV29-1 to TRBJ2-3; 16 bases are shared with TRBD2. CDR3 size: 19 residues. Per the germline V gene, CDR1 is SQVTM and CDR2 is ANQGSEA. V lost 7 bases and J lost 2; bases outside the gene matches: 15. Written as DNA, the CDR3 is TGCAGCGCCTCTATACGGGAGGGACTAGCGGGAGGGATCACAGATACGCAGTATTTT. It codes for CSASIREGLAGGITDTQYF.

This clonotype was recorded at least ten times. V gene TRBV15 combines with J gene TRBJ2-3; 7 bases are shared with TRBD2. The V gene's germline CDR1 is LNHNV and CDR2 YYDKDF (reference sequence). The V and J ends lost 3 bases and 5 bases, in that order; junction bases with no gene match: 8. The CDR3 is made up of 15 amino acids. CDR3 nucleotides: TGTGCCACCAGCAGGAGGGACTACCCGCGAGATACGCAGTATTTT. This encodes CATSRRDYPRDTQYF.

This clonotype was counted only a few times. The CDR3 DNA is TGTGCCAGCAGCGTAGTAACCGGGAGGGCCGGAGATACGCAGTATTTT. Protein product: CASSVVTGRAGDTQYF. V usage is TRBV9 and J usage is TRBJ2-3; 8 bases line up with TRBD2. The germline gives CDR1 SGDLS, CDR2 YYNGEE. This CDR3 has 16 amino acids. V shed 0 bases, J shed 5 bases, and the junction held 8 bases outside the gene matches. The full variable domain, rest sourced from reference TRBV9 and TRBJ2-3, is DSGVTQTPKHLITATGQRVTLRCSPRSGDLSVYWYQQSLDQGLQFLIQYYNGEERAKGNILERFSAQQFPDLHSELNLSSLELGDSALYFCASSVVTGRAGDTQYFGPGTRLTVL.

V is TRBV5-1 and J is TRBJ2-1; 10 bases line up with TRBD2. The junction had 15 bases not matched to a gene; V was cut back by 4 bases and J by 5 bases. The CDR3 runs 18 residues. Germline V gene data show CDR1 as SGHRS and CDR2 as YFSETQ. The CDR3 here is CASSPPSGSEGPHNEQFF. The CDR3 nucleotides are TGCGCCAGCAGCCCCCCTAGCGGGAGCGAGGGGCCTCACAATGAGCAGTTCTTC.

This clonotype was picked up a small number of times. CDR3 bases: TGCAGCGTTAGGCCATGGGGACAGGGACAGGACGAGCAGTACGTC. Its translation: CSVRPWGQGQDEQYV. This chain joins TRBV29-1 and TRBJ2-7; 9 bases line up with TRBD1. The J segment lost 5 bases and the V segment lost 5 bases, leaving 13 bases of the junction unmatched. CDR1 and CDR2 from the germline V gene are SQVTM and ANQGSEA. This CDR3 spans 15 amino acids.

This clonotype showed up just a few times. CDR3 nucleotides: TGCAGCGTCCCGGCCGGGCGGTACGCGAACACCGGGGAGCTGTTTTTT. Translating gives CSVPAGRYANTGELFF. This chain links TRBV29-1 with TRBJ2-2; D unresolved. Per germline, CDR1 SQVTM and CDR2 ANQGSEA. Trimming took off 6 bases at V and 0 bases at J, with 17 bases between the two ends. The CDR3 is made up of 16 amino acids.

In this sample, this clonotype turned up many times. This rearrangement joins TRBV5-1 to TRBJ2-2; D is ambiguous. The V and J ends lost 1 base and 4 bases respectively, with 5 bases between them. CDR3 length: 13 amino acids. Germline CDR1 and CDR2: SGHRS and YFSETQ. This CDR3 is CASSLPATGELFF. CDR3 nucleotides: TGCGCCAGCAGCTTGCCAGCCACCGGGGAGCTGTTTTTT.

J is TRBJ1-2 and V is TRBV10-3; 7 bases match TRBD1. The length of the CDR3 is 16 residues. Unmatched junction bases numbered 10, after V lost 2 bases and J lost 4 bases. Looked up from germline, CDR1 is ENHRY and CDR2 is SYGVKD. The CDR3 bases are TGTGCCATCAGTGAGCCAACAGGGGACCCATCCTATGGCTACACCTTC. Its protein product is CAISEPTGDPSYGYTF.

This sequence joins TRBV15 and TRBJ1-1; TRBD1 aligns across 7 bases. The CDR3 is made up of 14 amino acids. Germline V gene sequence: CDR1 LNHNV, CDR2 YYDKDF (reference sequence). J was trimmed by 1 base and V by 5 bases; bases with no gene match: 4. The CDR3 protein is CATSRTGSNTEAFF. In DNA, the CDR3 is TGTGCCACCAGCCGGACAGGCTCGAACACTGAAGCTTTCTTT. The entire variable domain, with the rest obtained from reference TRBV15 and TRBJ1-1, is as follows: DAMVIQNPRYQVTQFGKPVTLSCSQTLNHNVMYWYQQKSSQAPKLLFHYYDKDFNNEADTPDNFQSRRPNTSFCFLDIRSPGLGDTAMYLCATSRTGSNTEAFFGQGTRLTVV.

Concerning this clonotype: With a much larger clone just one base away, this may be a read error. The chain recombines TRBV5-1 with TRBJ2-3; D might be TRBD1 or TRBD2, each matching 5 bases. CDR3 length: 17 amino acids. Per the germline V gene, CDR1 is SGHRS and CDR2 is YFSETQ. V lost 0 bases and J lost 2, with 16 bases in between. Written as DNA, the CDR3 is TGCGCCAGCAGCTTGGCTTCCGGGACCTCCTCCACAGATACGCAGTATTTT. It encodes CASSLASGTSSTDTQYF. Based on the CDR3 plus reference TRBV5-1 and TRBJ2-3, the full variable domain is KAGVTQTPRYLIKTRGQQVTLSCSPISGHRSVSWYQQTPGQGLQFLFEYFSETQRNKGNFPGRFSGRQFSNSRSEMNVSTLELGDSALYLCASSLASGTSSTDTQYFGPGTRLTVL.

The chain is built from TRBV19 and TRBJ1-5, with TRBD1 matching 8 bases. V shed 4 bases and J 2 bases; nucleotides not matched to a gene: 7. Per germline, CDR1 LNHDA and CDR2 SQIVND (reference sequence). This CDR3 has 16 residues. CDR3 bases: TGTGCCAGTAGTAGGTATACGACAGGGGGCAATCAGCCCCAGCATTTT. It specifies CASSRYTTGGNQPQHF.

This clonotype was seen a few times. The chain couples TRBV20-1 to TRBJ1-5; D is unresolved. Between the trimmed V and J ends, which lost 6 bases and 3 bases, there was a span of 12 bases. The CDR3 has 13 residues. Per germline, CDR1 DFQATT and CDR2 SNEGSKA (reference sequence). CDR3 DNA sequence: TGCAGTGCAACACGGTCTTTCAATCAGCCCCAGCATTTT. Encoded protein: CSATRSFNQPQHF.

The rearrangement joins TRBV20-1 to TRBJ2-5; D may be TRBD2 (8 bases). The CDR3 loop spans 16 amino acids. The V gene lost 1 base and the J gene lost 5 bases, with 20 bases spanning the gap. The germline V gene encodes CDR1 DFQATT and CDR2 SNEGSKA (reference sequence). DNA of the CDR3: TGCAGTGCTAGAGGAGCCCCGGGAGGGGGCTTGGAGACCCAGTACTTC. Protein: CSARGAPGGGLETQYF.

The CDR3 protein is CASSFSGTRPNEQFF. The CDR3 DNA reads as TGCGCCAGCAGCTTCTCCGGGACTCGGCCCAATGAGCAGTTCTTC. J is TRBJ2-1 and V is TRBV5-1; D is possibly TRBD2 (6 bases). V gave up 2 bases and J gave up 6 bases, with 15 bases separating them. The CDR3 extends over 15 amino acids. Germline V gene sequence: CDR1 SGHRS, CDR2 YFSETQ.

The chain is built from TRBV4-1 and TRBJ2-7, with 9 nucleotides matching TRBD1. Trimming cost V 2 bases and J 8 bases; bases outside gene matches: 7. Per germline, CDR1 MGHRA and CDR2 YSYEKL. The CDR3 extends over 14 amino acids. DNA of the CDR3: TGCGCCAGCAGCCAACCGGGACAGGGAATGAAGCAGTACTTC. It is translated as CASSQPGQGMKQYF.